Following are 17 T cell receptor beta chains from one sample sequenced in a study of T cells expressing NK-cell markers. With the 5' RACE reads reprocessed, TCRdb shows one record per CDR3 protein and no DNA. The sample table sets out about 160,000 distinct CDR3 sequences. The material sequenced was blood T cells: a sorted CD56 or NKG2C T cell subset, CD4+ or CD8+ T cells, or bulk PBMC T cells (not recorded which). These receptors all stem from a woman aged 18 to 75 in good health.

The chain is built from TRBV12-3 or TRBV12-4 and TRBJ2-1; TCRdb proposes TRBD2, but this gene call is untestable without DNA. The CDR3 runs to 18 residues. This CDR3 reads CASSFEGLAGSSYNEQFF.

This CDR3 reads CASSQQSGRRSYNEQFF. The chain links TRBV5-1 to TRBJ2-1; there is no DNA to check the TCRdb D call of TRBD1. Germline V gene lookup returns CDR1 SGHRS and CDR2 YFSETQ. The CDR3 loop spans 17 amino acids.

This chain uses TRBV20-1 with TRBJ1-6; TCRdb's assignment of TRBD1 cannot be checked, as there is no DNA. Germline lookup yields CDR1 DFQATT and CDR2 SNEGSKA (reference sequence). The CDR3 contains 17 residues. The CDR3 is CSARDGGTAGYNSPLHF.

The V call is TRBV7-3, the J call TRBJ1-6; TCRdb lists TRBD1, though no DNA is available to test this call. The V gene's germline CDR1 is SGHTA and CDR2 FQGTGA. CDR3 length: 17 amino acids. CDR3 in amino acids: CASSPRQGLIDNSPLHF.

The V gene is TRBV7-9, the J gene TRBJ2-3; TCRdb lists TRBD1, though no DNA is available to test this call. The CDR3 has 14 residues. Germline V gene data show CDR1 as SEHNR and CDR2 as FQNEAQ (reference sequence). CDR3 sequence reads: CASSLDRGADTQYF. The full variable domain, in which reference TRBV7-9 and TRBJ2-3 provide the parts outside the CDR3, is DTGVSQNPRHKITKRGQNVTFRCDPISEHNRLYWYRQTLGQGPEFLTYFQNEAQLEKSRLLSDRFSAERPKGSFSTLEIQRTEQGDSAMYLCASSLDRGADTQYFGPGTRLTVL.

This chain joins TRBV14 and TRBJ2-7; the TCRdb D gene call, TRBD2, has no DNA to confirm it. Germline CDR1 and CDR2: SGHDN and FVKESK. The CDR3 has 15 residues. CDR3: CASSYGGVLTYEQYF.

The V call is TRBV5-5, the J call TRBJ2-7; there is no DNA to check the TCRdb D call of TRBD2. Germline loops: CDR1 SGHKS, CDR2 YYEKEE (reference sequence). CDR3 length: 17 amino acids. CDR3 region: CASSLTGTSGTRYEQYF. Combining the CDR3 with reference TRBV5-5 and TRBJ2-7 gives the whole variable domain DAGVTQSPTHLIKTRGQQVTLRCSPISGHKSVSWYQQVLGQGPQFIFQYYEKEERGRGNFPDRFSARQFPNYSSELNVNALLLGDSALYLCASSLTGTSGTRYEQYFGPGTRLTVT.

The rearrangement links TRBV12-3 or TRBV12-4 to TRBJ2-5. The CDR3 is made up of 11 amino acids. The CDR3 sequence: CASSRQETQYF.

This chain uses TRBV20-1 with TRBJ2-1; there is no DNA to check the TCRdb D call of TRBD1. Germline V gives CDR1 DFQATT, CDR2 SNEGSKA (reference sequence). This CDR3 is 16 amino acids long. CDR3 sequence reads: CSARGAWRASYNEQFF.

This chain uses TRBV20-1 with TRBJ2-7; the D call of TRBD1 rests on TCRdb alone, since no DNA is present to check it. Germline values: CDR1 DFQATT, CDR2 SNEGSKA (reference sequence). CDR3 length: 13 residues. The CDR3 sequence: CSSSPGEYYEQYF.

The CDR3 reads CASSLQGAQPGTQHF. This chain connects TRBV5-6 to TRBJ1-5; TCRdb outputs TRBD1, but without DNA this stays unchecked. Germline values: CDR1 SGHDT, CDR2 YYEEEE. This CDR3 has 15 residues.

The CDR3 reads CSARPPTGGQINQPQHF. The chain has TRBV20-1 and TRBJ1-5; the TRBD1 assignment by TCRdb is unverifiable without DNA. Germline V gene data show CDR1 as DFQATT and CDR2 as SNEGSKA (reference sequence). CDR3 length equals 17 residues.

This rearrangement joins TRBV3-1 to TRBJ2-6; with no DNA, the TCRdb D assignment of TRBD1 cannot be verified. The CDR3 runs to 21 residues. Germline V gene lookup returns CDR1 LGHDT and CDR2 YNNKEL (reference sequence). The CDR3 loop is CASSQDLGYWGYRSGANVLTF.

The V call is TRBV7-9, the J call TRBJ2-1; no DNA is available, so the TRBD1 call from TCRdb remains unchecked. CDR3 size: 16 residues. Germline loops: CDR1 SEHNR, CDR2 FQNEAQ (reference sequence). CDR3 amino acids: CASSFRTGESYNEQFF.

The gene calls are TRBV2 and TRBJ2-7; no DNA is available, so the TRBD1 call from TCRdb remains unchecked. CDR1 and CDR2 (germline): SNHLY, FYNNEI. The CDR3 is 14 amino acids. CDR3: CASSKGARNYEQYF.

The chain uses TRBV5-1 and TRBJ2-1. Germline V lookup: CDR1 SGHRS, CDR2 YFSETQ. The CDR3 sequence is 13 residues long. The CDR3 loop is CASSLRQYNEQFF.

V usage is TRBV11-2 and J usage is TRBJ1-1; TCRdb calls TRBD1, which cannot be checked without DNA. Per the germline V gene, CDR1 is SGHAT and CDR2 is FQNNGV. This CDR3 has 14 residues. The CDR3 loop is CASSWRGMNTEAFF.